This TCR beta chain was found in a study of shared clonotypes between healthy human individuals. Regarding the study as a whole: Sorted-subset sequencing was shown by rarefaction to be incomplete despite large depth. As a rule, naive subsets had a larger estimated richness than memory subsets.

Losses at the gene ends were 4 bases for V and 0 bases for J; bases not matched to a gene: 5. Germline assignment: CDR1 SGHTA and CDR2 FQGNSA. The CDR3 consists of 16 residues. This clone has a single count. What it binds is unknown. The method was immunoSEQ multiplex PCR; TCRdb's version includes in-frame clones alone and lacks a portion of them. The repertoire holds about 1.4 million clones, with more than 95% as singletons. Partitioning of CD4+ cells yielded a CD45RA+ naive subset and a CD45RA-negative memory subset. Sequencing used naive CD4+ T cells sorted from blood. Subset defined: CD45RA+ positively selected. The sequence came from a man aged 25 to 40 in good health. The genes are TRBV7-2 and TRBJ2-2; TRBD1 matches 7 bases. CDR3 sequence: CASSSIQGTNTGELFF. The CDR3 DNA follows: TGTGCCAGCAGCTCCATACAGGGGACGAACACCGGGGAGCTGTTTTTT.